This T cell receptor (beta chain) was captured in a study of T cell repertoires in cytomegalovirus infection. Study-wide context: Recently identified HLA-C-restricted CMV epitopes and well-studied HLA-B-restricted CMV epitopes were used by the study. Both CMV infection and a matching HLA type were indicated by public TCR beta signatures.

This clonotype was observed a few times. Its specificity is unknown. TCRdb processed the reads anew with MiXCR; each CDR3 protein has one entry. The sample has around 430,000 distinct CDR3 sequences; approximately 46% are singletons. The CDR3 extends over 12 amino acids. V was shortened by 7 bases and J by 4 bases, with 10 bases between the two germline ends. The chain employs TRBV12-3 or TRBV12-4 and TRBJ1-1; D possibly corresponds to TRBD1 (5 bases). The origin of this receptor is a human donor in good health (CMV status not recorded). Some clones in this sample may be carry-over from other donors' samples. The sequences come from cultured PBMCs, collected from culture after CMV antigen stimulation. CDR3 sequence: CASTPGGTEAFF. CDR3 bases: TGTGCCAGCACTCCCGGGGGCACTGAAGCTTTCTTT.